Listed here is a single T cell receptor (beta chain). Its antigen is as yet unknown. The data originate from a study of OX40 agonist ivuxolimab in advanced cancers. Study context: The eligibility criteria allowed prior anti-PD-1, anti-PD-L1 or anti-CTLA-4 therapy, and about 40% had some.

Study results and caveats: At 0.1 to 3.0 mg/kg, clonal expansion of CD4+ and CD8+ blood T cells had occurred by week 6.

Sequencing was performed with immunoSEQ multiplex PCR; in TCRdb, only in-frame clones are kept and a portion is missing. The profile shows approximately 160,000 clones, approximately 94% of them singletons. The CDR3 is 14 amino acids. CDR1 is SGHVS and CDR2 is FNYEAQ in the germline V gene. After removal of 5 bases from V and 5 bases from J, the junction contained 5 bases not matched to a gene. Sequenced material: CD4+ or CD8+ T cells sorted from blood, taken in a trial of the OX40 agonist ivuxolimab. The chain couples TRBV7-6 to TRBJ2-5; 10 nucleotides align to TRBD1. This receptor was obtained from an adult with an advanced solid tumor such as melanoma, head and neck, liver or kidney cancer. Written as DNA, the CDR3 is TGTGCCAGCAGCCCGACAGGGGGCGACGAGACCCAGTACTTC. Amino acid sequence: CASSPTGGDETQYF.